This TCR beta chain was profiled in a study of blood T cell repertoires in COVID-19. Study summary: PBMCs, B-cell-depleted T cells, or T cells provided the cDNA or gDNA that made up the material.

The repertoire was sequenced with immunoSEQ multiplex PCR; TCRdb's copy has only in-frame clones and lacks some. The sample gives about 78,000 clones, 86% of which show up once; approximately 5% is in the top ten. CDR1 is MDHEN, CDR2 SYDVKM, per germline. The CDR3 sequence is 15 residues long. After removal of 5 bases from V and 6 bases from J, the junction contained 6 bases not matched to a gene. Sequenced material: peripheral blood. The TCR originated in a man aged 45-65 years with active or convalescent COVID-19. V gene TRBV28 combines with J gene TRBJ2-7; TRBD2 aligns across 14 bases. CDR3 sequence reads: CASSPNGLAGGEQYV. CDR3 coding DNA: TGTGCCAGCAGTCCAAATGGACTAGCGGGGGGCGAGCAGTACGTC.